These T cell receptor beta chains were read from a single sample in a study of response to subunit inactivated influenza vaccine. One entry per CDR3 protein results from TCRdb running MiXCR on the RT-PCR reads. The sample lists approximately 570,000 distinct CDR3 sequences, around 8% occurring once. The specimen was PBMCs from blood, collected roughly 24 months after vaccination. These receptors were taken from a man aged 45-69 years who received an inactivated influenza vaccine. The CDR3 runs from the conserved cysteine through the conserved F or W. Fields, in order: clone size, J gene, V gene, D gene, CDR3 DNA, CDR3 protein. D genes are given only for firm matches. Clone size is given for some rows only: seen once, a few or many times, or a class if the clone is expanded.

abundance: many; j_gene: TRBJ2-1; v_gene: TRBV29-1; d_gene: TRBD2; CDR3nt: TGCAGCGGAAGGACTAGCGGAACCTACAATGAGCAGTTCTTC; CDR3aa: CSGRTSGTYNEQFF
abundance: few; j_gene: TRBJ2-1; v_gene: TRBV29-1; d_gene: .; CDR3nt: TGCAGCGTTGAATTGCGGGGGCGACAGGACAATGAGCAGTTCTTC; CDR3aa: CSVELRGRQDNEQFF
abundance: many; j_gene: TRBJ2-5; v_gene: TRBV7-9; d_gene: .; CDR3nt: TGTGCCAGCAGTTTAGGGGGGACCCAAGAGACCCAGTACTTC; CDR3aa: CASSLGGTQETQYF
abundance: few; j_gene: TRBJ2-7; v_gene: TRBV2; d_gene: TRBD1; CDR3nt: TGTGCCAGCAGTGAAATTGTACAGGGGGGAAACTACGAGCAGTACTTC; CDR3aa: CASSEIVQGGNYEQYF
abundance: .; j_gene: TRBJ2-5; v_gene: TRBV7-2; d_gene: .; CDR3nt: TGTGCCAGCAGCTCTGGACAGTACGGCCAAGAGACCCAGTACTTC; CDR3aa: CASSSGQYGQETQYF
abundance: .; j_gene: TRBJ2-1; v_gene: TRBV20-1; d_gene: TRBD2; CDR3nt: TGCAGTGCTAGAGATTATAGCGGGAGTAGTCATGAGCAGTTCTTC; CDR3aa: CSARDYSGSSHEQFF
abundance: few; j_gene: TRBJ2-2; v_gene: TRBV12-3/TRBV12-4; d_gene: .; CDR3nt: TGTGCCAGCACCCTAAACCCAGGGCGTACGAACACCGGGGAGCTGTTTTTT; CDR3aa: CASTLNPGRTNTGELFF
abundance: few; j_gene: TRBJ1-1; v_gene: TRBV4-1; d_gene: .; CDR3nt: TGCGCCAGCAGCCAAGATACAGGGATGATCCTTACGAACACTGAAGCTTTCTTT; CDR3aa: CASSQDTGMILTNTEAFF
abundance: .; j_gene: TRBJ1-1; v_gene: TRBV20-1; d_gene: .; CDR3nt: TGCAGTGCCCGGGTGGGAATGGGGAACACTGAAGCTTTCTTT; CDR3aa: CSARVGMGNTEAFF
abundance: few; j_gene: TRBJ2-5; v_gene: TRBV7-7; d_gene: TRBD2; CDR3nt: TGTGCTAGCAGCCCAACTAGCGGGGGGGCTAAAGAGACCCAGTACTTC; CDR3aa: CASSPTSGGAKETQYF
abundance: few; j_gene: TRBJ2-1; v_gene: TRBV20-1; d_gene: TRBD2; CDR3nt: TGCAGTGCTCCATTGGGACTAGCGGGAGATGAGCAGTTCTTC; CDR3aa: CSAPLGLAGDEQFF
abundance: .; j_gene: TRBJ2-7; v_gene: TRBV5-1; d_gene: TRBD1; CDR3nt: TGCGCCAGCAGCTCTGGTGGGACAGCAGGAACCTACGAGCAGTACTTC; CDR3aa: CASSSGGTAGTYEQYF
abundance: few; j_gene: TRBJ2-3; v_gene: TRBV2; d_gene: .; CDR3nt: TGTGCCAGCAGTGAAGCGCTGCTTTTCGGTACGCAGTATTTT; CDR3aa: CASSEALLFGTQYF
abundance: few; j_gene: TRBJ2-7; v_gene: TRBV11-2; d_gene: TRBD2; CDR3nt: TGTGCCAGCAGCTTATCCCGGGGGGTCTACGAGCAGTACTTC; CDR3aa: CASSLSRGVYEQYF
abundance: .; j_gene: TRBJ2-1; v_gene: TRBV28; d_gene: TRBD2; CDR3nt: TGTGCCAGCACCCTCAGGGGCGGGAGGCTCGATGAGCAGTTCTTC; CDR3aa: CASTLRGGRLDEQFF
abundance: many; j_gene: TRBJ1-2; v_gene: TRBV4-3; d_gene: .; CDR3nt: TGCGCCAGCAGCCAAGACCGGGACATCTTCCCCCTTAGCTATGGCTACACCTTC; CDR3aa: CASSQDRDIFPLSYGYTF
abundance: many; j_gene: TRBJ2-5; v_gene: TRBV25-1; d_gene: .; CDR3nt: TGTGCCAGCAGTGCAGAAATCGGACTTACCCAGTACTTC; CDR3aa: CASSAEIGLTQYF
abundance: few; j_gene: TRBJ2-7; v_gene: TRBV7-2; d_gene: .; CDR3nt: TGTGCCAGCAGCTTAGGGCCAGGGTGGGCCTACGAGCAGTACTTC; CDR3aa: CASSLGPGWAYEQYF
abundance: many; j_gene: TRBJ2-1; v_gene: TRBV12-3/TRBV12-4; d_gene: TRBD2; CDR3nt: TGTGCCAGCAGTTTGGCGGGAGGGCCCCTGTTCTTC; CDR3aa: CASSLAGGPLFF
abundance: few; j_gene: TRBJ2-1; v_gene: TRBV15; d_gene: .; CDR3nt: TGTGCCACCAGCAACTCAGGGAACCGCCCCTACAATGAGCAGTTCTTC; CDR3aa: CATSNSGNRPYNEQFF
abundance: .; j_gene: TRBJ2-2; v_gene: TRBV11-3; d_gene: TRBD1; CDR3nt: TGTGCCAGCAGCCTTTTCGGACAGGGAAACACCGGGGAGCTGTTTTTT; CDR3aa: CASSLFGQGNTGELFF
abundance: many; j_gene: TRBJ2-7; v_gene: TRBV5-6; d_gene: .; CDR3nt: TGTGCCAGCAGCTGGGGTTTTGCGCCAACCTACGAGCAGTACTTC; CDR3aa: CASSWGFAPTYEQYF
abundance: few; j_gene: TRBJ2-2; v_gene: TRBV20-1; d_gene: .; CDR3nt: TGCAGGGCTAGAACCGCCCGGAGAGCGGCCGGGGAGCTGTTTTTT; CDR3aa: CRARTARRAAGELFF
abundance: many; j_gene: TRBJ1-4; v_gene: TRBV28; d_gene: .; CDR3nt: TGTGCCAGCAGTTCCTCAGGGCCCGGTGAAAAACTGTTTTTT; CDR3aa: CASSSSGPGEKLFF
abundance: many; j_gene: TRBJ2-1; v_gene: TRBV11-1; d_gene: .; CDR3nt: TGTGCCAGCAGCTTAGGTCGGTCTGTAAATGAGCAGTTCTTC; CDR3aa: CASSLGRSVNEQFF
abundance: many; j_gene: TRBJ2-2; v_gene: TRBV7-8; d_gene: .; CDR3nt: TGTGCCAGCAGCTTAGCCGGATCCGCCGGGGAGCTGTTTTTT; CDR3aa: CASSLAGSAGELFF
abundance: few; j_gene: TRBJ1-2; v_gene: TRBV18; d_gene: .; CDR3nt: TGTGCCAGCTCACCCGACAGTTCCTATGGCTACACCTTC; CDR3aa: CASSPDSSYGYTF
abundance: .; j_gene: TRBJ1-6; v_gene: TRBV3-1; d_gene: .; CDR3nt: TGTGCCAGCAGCCAAGTGGGGGGATCTGGGAATTCACCCCTCCACTTT; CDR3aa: CASSQVGGSGNSPLHF
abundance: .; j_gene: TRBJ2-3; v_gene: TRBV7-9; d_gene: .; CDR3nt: TGTGCCAGCAGCTTGTGGTCCGATACTGCAGATACGCAGTATTTT; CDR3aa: CASSLWSDTADTQYF
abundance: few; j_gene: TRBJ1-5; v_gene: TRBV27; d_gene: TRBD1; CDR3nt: TGTGCCAGCAGTTACTCTGGACAGGGAGGTCAGCCCCAGCATTTT; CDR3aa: CASSYSGQGGQPQHF
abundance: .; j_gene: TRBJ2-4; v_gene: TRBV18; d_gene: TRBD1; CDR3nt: TGTGCCAGCTCACCTGGACAGGACATTCAGTACTTC; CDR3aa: CASSPGQDIQYF
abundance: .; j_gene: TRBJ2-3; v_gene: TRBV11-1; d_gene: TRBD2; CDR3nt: TGTGCCAGCAGCCGAGTCCCGGGACTAGCGGGAGGGATCACAGATACGCAGTATTTT; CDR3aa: CASSRVPGLAGGITDTQYF
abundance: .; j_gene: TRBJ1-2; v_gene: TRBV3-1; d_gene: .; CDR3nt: TGTGCCAGCAGCCGATCAACAGGTTTAGCTAACTATGGCTACACCTTC; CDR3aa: CASSRSTGLANYGYTF